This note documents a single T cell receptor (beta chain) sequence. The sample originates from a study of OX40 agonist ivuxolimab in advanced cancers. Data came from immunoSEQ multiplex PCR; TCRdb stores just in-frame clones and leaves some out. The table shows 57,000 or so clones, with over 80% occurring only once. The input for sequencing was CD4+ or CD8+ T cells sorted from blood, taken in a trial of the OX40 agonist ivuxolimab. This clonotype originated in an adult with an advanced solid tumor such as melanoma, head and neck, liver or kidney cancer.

DNA for the CDR3: TGTGCCTGGAGTCCGGGGACAGGGGCCACAGATACGCAGTATTTT. It is translated as CAWSPGTGATDTQYF. The rearrangement links TRBV30 to TRBJ2-3; 10 positions match TRBD1. The CDR3 is 15 amino acids. CDR1 is GTSNPN and CDR2 is SVGIG in the germline V gene (reference sequence). Trimming took 2 bases from V and 2 from J; bases not matched to a gene: 4.